Presented here are 31 T cell receptor beta chains from one specimen sequenced in a study of beta chain features in type 1 diabetes. Of the isolated RNA, all was reverse transcribed, and so the sequenced material was expressed TCRB transcripts. Generated by immunoSEQ multiplex PCR, the TCRdb table keeps only in-frame clones and is missing some. The sample lists 600,000 to 650,000 clones, 15% to 19% occurring once. What was sequenced was naive CD4+ T cells from blood. These receptors were collected from a man younger than 30 in good health.

The gene calls are TRBV9 and TRBJ1-1; TRBD1 is a possible D gene (5 bases). The CDR3 is made up of 16 amino acids. V was clipped by 0 bases and J by 6 bases, with 18 bases between them. Germline CDR1 SGDLS, CDR2 YYNGEE. The CDR3 DNA sequence: TGTGCCAGCAGCGTAGGACAAAAGATGGGGCCCGCTGAAGCTTTCTTT. Translated: CASSVGQKMGPAEAFF.

On this clone itself: Other nucleotide sequences in the sample specify the same CDR3. This chain links TRBV28 with TRBJ2-3; D not resolved. Germline V lookup: CDR1 MDHEN, CDR2 SYDVKM. This CDR3 region has 12 residues. V was cut by 2 bases and J by 5 bases, with 5 bases left in between. The CDR3 sequence is CASSLRVDTQYF. DNA of the CDR3: TGTGCCAGCAGTTTAAGGGTAGATACGCAGTATTTT. The whole variable domain, remainder taken from reference TRBV28 and TRBJ2-3, is DVKVTQSSRYLVKRTGEKVFLECVQDMDHENMFWYRQDPGLGLRLIYFSYDVKMKEKGDIPEGYSVSREKKERFSLILESASTNQTSMYLCASSLRVDTQYFGPGTRLTVL.

This clone was observed a handful of times. The chain links TRBV5-4 to TRBJ2-6, with TRBD1 identical over 7 bases. The trim removed 6 bases at V and 4 bases at J, leaving 10 bases unmatched. The CDR3 runs to 16 residues. Germline values: CDR1 SGHNT, CDR2 YYREEE (reference sequence). The CDR3 region is CASKLGGETGANVLTF. CDR3 in DNA: TGTGCCAGCAAGTTAGGGGGCGAGACAGGGGCCAACGTCCTGACTTTC.

This clone turned up a few times. The chain combines TRBV15 with TRBJ1-2; TRBD1 aligns across 7 bases. The CDR3 consists of 14 residues. Germline CDR1 is LNHNV and CDR2 is YYDKDF (reference sequence). With 0 bases clipped from V and 6 bases from J, the junction kept 4 bases outside the gene matches. CDR3: CATSRDTGVDGYTF. CDR3 DNA sequence: TGTGCCACCAGCAGAGATACAGGGGTAGATGGCTACACCTTC.

This chain connects TRBV4-3 to TRBJ2-7; D not resolved. This CDR3 spans 14 amino acids. Trimming removed 0 bases at V and 3 bases at J, with 9 bases between. Germline V CDR1 and CDR2: LGHNA, YSLEER. This chain's CDR3 is CASSQDIGVYEQYF. The CDR3, as DNA: TGCGCCAGCAGCCAAGATATTGGGGTCTACGAGCAGTACTTC.

This clone was observed a handful of times. The chain has TRBV18 and TRBJ1-4; TRBD1 agrees at 8 bases. The CDR3 extends over 16 amino acids. After removal of 3 bases from V and 4 bases from J, the junction contained 7 bases not matched to a gene. Per the germline V gene, CDR1 is KGHSH and CDR2 is LQKENI. CDR3: CASSPRDRSNNEKLFF. In nucleotides, the CDR3 is TGTGCCAGCTCACCCCGGGACAGGTCCAATAATGAAAAACTGTTTTTT. Full variable domain (rest looked up from reference TRBV18 and TRBJ1-4): NAGVMQNPRHLVRRRGQEARLRCSPMKGHSHVYWYRQLPEEGLKFMVYLQKENIIDESGMPKERFSAEFPKEGPSILRIQQVVRGDSAAYFCASSPRDRSNNEKLFFGSGTQLSVL.

The J gene is TRBJ1-1, the V gene TRBV18; D is unclear. The CDR3 covers 12 residues. V shed 3 bases and J shed 3 bases, with 5 bases lying between them. CDR1 and CDR2 (germline): KGHSH, LQKENI. In DNA, the CDR3 is TGTGCCAGCTCACCTCGGTACACTGAAGCTTTCTTT. Its protein product is CASSPRYTEAFF.

The V and J genes are TRBV4-1 and TRBJ1-4, with unresolved D. Germline CDR1 and CDR2: MGHRA and YSYEKL. V lost 2 bases to trimming and J lost 3 bases, with 10 bases between them. This CDR3 has 15 amino acids. Here the CDR3 DNA reads TGCGCCAGCAGCCAACCAAGGCAGTCTAATGAAAAACTGTTTTTT. Its translation is CASSQPRQSNEKLFF.

V gene TRBV7-3 combines with J gene TRBJ2-1, with TRBD2 matching over 10 bases. The trim removed 5 bases at V and 3 bases at J, leaving 10 bases unmatched. Per the germline V gene, CDR1 is SGHTA and CDR2 is FQGTGA. This CDR3 is 17 amino acids long. DNA of the CDR3: TGTGCCAGCAGCCGGGCTAGCGGGGGAACTATCTACAATGAGCAGTTCTTC. This sequence encodes CASSRASGGTIYNEQFF.

This clone appeared a few times. The chain combines TRBV5-1 with TRBJ2-1; a possible D gene is TRBD1 (5 bases). The CDR3 runs 12 residues. V was clipped by 4 bases and J by 11 bases, with 13 bases between them. CDR1 and CDR2 from the germline V gene are SGHRS and YFSETQ. The CDR3 DNA is TGCGCCAGCAGCCTACAAGACAGTCAGCAGTTCTTC. Its translation: CASSLQDSQQFF.

The sample holds a few counts of this clone. The CDR3 coding sequence is TGTGCCAGCTCACCACCGTCGATCTGGAACTATGGCTACACCTTC. Its translation: CASSPPSIWNYGYTF. The chain has TRBV18 and TRBJ1-2; no firm D call. The V gene lost 0 bases and the J gene lost 2 bases, with 10 bases spanning the gap. CDR3 length equals 15 residues. CDR1 and CDR2 from the germline V gene are KGHSH and LQKENI.

CDR3 protein: CASRGAGGRYSNQPQHF. CDR3 DNA sequence: TGTGCCAGCCGCGGGGCAGGGGGGAGGTATAGCAATCAGCCCCAGCATTTT. The chain is built from TRBV28 and TRBJ1-5; TRBD1 agrees at 7 bases. This CDR3 contains 17 residues. Looked up from germline, CDR1 is MDHEN and CDR2 is SYDVKM. The ends lost 8 bases at V and 0 bases at J; junction bases unmatched: 13.

The chain carries TRBV19 and TRBJ2-5; 9 bases map to TRBD1. The CDR3 has 16 amino acids. The germline gives CDR1 LNHDA, CDR2 SQIVND (reference sequence). Trimming took 4 bases from V and 5 from J; bases not matched to a gene: 11. The CDR3 reads CASSSSPGQGFETQYF. The CDR3 DNA sequence: TGTGCCAGTAGTAGTTCTCCGGGACAGGGTTTCGAGACCCAGTACTTC.

This clone has only a few counts. The chain combines TRBV20-1 with TRBJ1-1; D is possibly TRBD1 (5 bases). Trimming removed 3 bases at V and 7 bases at J, with 9 bases between. This CDR3 contains 11 residues. The V gene's germline CDR1 is DFQATT and CDR2 SNEGSKA (reference sequence). The CDR3 bases are TGCAGTGCTAGCACAGGCTATGAAGCTTTCTTT. Protein product: CSASTGYEAFF.

A few counts support this clone. The chain is built from TRBV11-2 and TRBJ2-3; the D is unclear. Germline-derived CDR1 and CDR2 are SGHAT and FQNNGV. V lost 8 bases and J lost 2, with 17 bases in between. This CDR3 is 15 amino acids long. The CDR3 DNA reads as TGTGCCAGCCGATTGGGGTCGACAAACACAGATACGCAGTATTTT. The encoded protein is CASRLGSTNTDTQYF. Drawing the rest from reference TRBV11-2 and TRBJ2-3, the complete variable domain is EAGVAQSPRYKIIEKRQSVAFWCNPISGHATLYWYQQILGQGPKLLIQFQNNGVVDDSQLPKDRFSAERLKGVDSTLKIQPAKLEDSAVYLCASRLGSTNTDTQYFGPGTRLTVL.

This clone was seen a handful of times. This chain connects TRBV29-1 to TRBJ1-2; D gene uncertain. The V gene lost 6 bases and the J gene lost 5 bases, with 10 bases spanning the gap. This CDR3 has 11 residues. Per germline, CDR1 SQVTM and CDR2 ANQGSEA. The CDR3 DNA sequence: TGCAGCGTCCCCGGGCAGTATGGCTACACCTTC. Protein sequence: CSVPGQYGYTF.

The genes are TRBV7-8 and TRBJ2-3; 8 nucleotides agree with TRBD1. J lost 4 bases, V lost 2 bases, and 5 bases had no gene match. Germline-derived CDR1 and CDR2 are SGHVS and FQNEAQ. The CDR3 extends over 15 amino acids. The CDR3 nucleotides are TGTGCCAGCAGCTTACGACAGGGGCAAGCAGATACGCAGTATTTT. Its protein is CASSLRQGQADTQYF. Filled out from reference TRBV7-8 and TRBJ2-3, the complete variable domain reads GAGVSQSPRYKVAKRGQDVALRCDPISGHVSLFWYQQALGQGPEFLTYFQNEAQLDKSGLPSDRFFAERPEGSVSTLKIQRTQQEDSAVYLCASSLRQGQADTQYFGPGTRLTVL.

V is TRBV2 and J is TRBJ2-3; the D is unclear. Per germline, CDR1 SNHLY and CDR2 FYNNEI. The CDR3 sequence is 17 residues long. Trimming took 5 bases from V and 0 from J, leaving 18 bases between them. This CDR3 is CASSPQGWGFSTDTQYF. Written as DNA, the CDR3 is TGTGCCAGCAGTCCCCAAGGTTGGGGATTTAGCACAGATACGCAGTATTTT.

The rearrangement links TRBV7-2 to TRBJ2-2; 7 nucleotides line up with TRBD1. V shed 5 bases, J shed 2 bases, and the junction held 8 bases outside the gene matches. Germline V gene sequence: CDR1 SGHTA, CDR2 FQGNSA. The CDR3 sequence is 16 residues long. The CDR3 here is CASSPRQGINTGELFF. The CDR3 nucleotides are TGTGCCAGCAGCCCCCGACAGGGAATCAACACCGGGGAGCTGTTTTTT.

This clone was detected only a few times. The genes are TRBV7-9 and TRBJ1-2; 9 bases fit TRBD1. The V gene's germline CDR1 is SEHNR and CDR2 FQNEAQ (reference sequence). This CDR3 comprises 14 residues. V was clipped by 2 bases and J by 8 bases; unmatched bases: 6. In DNA form, the CDR3 reads TGTGCCAGCAGCTTAACCGTGACAGGGGGAGGCTACACCTTC. It yields the protein CASSLTVTGGGYTF. Full variable domain (outside the CDR3, taken from reference TRBV7-9 and TRBJ1-2): DTGVSQNPRHKITKRGQNVTFRCDPISEHNRLYWYRQTLGQGPEFLTYFQNEAQLEKSRLLSDRFSAERPKGSFSTLEIQRTEQGDSAMYLCASSLTVTGGGYTFGSGTRLTVV.

This clone has just a few counts. This chain uses TRBV4-3 with TRBJ2-3; the match to TRBD1 covers 9 bases. Germline values: CDR1 LGHNA, CDR2 YSLEER. V shed 3 bases, J shed 3 bases, and the junction held 7 bases outside the gene matches. This CDR3 has 16 amino acids. The CDR3 loop reads CASSHRTGGATDTQYF. The CDR3 bases are TGCGCCAGCAGCCACCGAACAGGGGGCGCGACAGATACGCAGTATTTT.

The table lists this clone with a few counts. V gene TRBV21-1 combines with J gene TRBJ1-4; whether TRBD1, the table's D call, matches the DNA was not checked. TRBV21-1 constitutes a pseudogene. The CDR3 is 16 residues long. The CDR3 nucleotides read TGTGCCAGCAGCAAAGCGCAAGGGACATGGGTGGAAAAACTGTTTTTT. Residues: CASSKAQGTWVEKLFF.

The rearrangement links TRBV5-1 to TRBJ2-7; the match to TRBD1 covers 9 bases. The junction had 7 bases not matched to a gene; V was cut back by 0 bases and J by 6 bases. Germline assignment: CDR1 SGHRS and CDR2 YFSETQ. The length of the CDR3 is 15 residues. The CDR3 DNA reads TGCGCCAGCAGCTTGGCGGTGGGACAGGGAGCCGAGCAGTACTTC. Its protein is CASSLAVGQGAEQYF.

This clone was counted between two and nine times. The chain couples TRBV13 to TRBJ2-3, with D perhaps matching TRBD1 or TRBD2 (5 bases each). Trimming left V 5 bases short and J 3 bases short, with 15 bases between. Per germline, CDR1 PRHDT and CDR2 FYEKMQ (reference sequence). This CDR3 is built from 15 residues. CDR3 sequence reads: CASSPGPIETDTQYF. CDR3 in DNA: TGTGCCAGCAGCCCGGGACCCATAGAGACAGATACGCAGTATTTT.

The table lists this clone with a few counts. This chain connects TRBV5-1 to TRBJ2-6; tentatively, D is TRBD1 or TRBD2 (5 bases each). The CDR3 contains 17 residues. V lost 3 bases and J lost 4, with 17 bases in between. From germline, CDR1 is SGHRS and CDR2 YFSETQ. CDR3 in amino acids: CASSSQKMGPGANVLTF. The CDR3 DNA reads as TGCGCCAGCAGCTCCCAGAAGATGGGACCAGGGGCCAACGTCCTGACTTTC.

Only a few counts were recorded for this clone. The gene calls are TRBV5-1 and TRBJ2-1, with 8 bases aligning to TRBD2. CDR3 length: 15 amino acids. The junction had 11 bases not matched to a gene; V was cut back by 0 bases and J by 12 bases. CDR1 is SGHRS and CDR2 is YFSETQ in the germline V gene. The CDR3 here is CASSLESGGSPVQFF. CDR3 nucleotides: TGCGCCAGCAGCTTGGAGAGCGGGGGCAGCCCAGTGCAGTTCTTC.

This clone has only a few counts. V and J are TRBV7-9 and TRBJ2-3, with 7 nucleotides matching TRBD2. Germline CDR1 SEHNR, CDR2 FQNEAQ (reference sequence). With 1 base clipped from V and 0 bases from J, the junction kept 4 bases outside the gene matches. This CDR3 is 16 amino acids long. As DNA, the CDR3 is TGTGCCAGCAGCTTAGAGCCTAGCGGTAGCACAGATACGCAGTATTTT. Protein product: CASSLEPSGSTDTQYF. The variable domain in full, with the rest retrieved from reference TRBV7-9 and TRBJ2-3, is DTGVSQNPRHKITKRGQNVTFRCDPISEHNRLYWYRQTLGQGPEFLTYFQNEAQLEKSRLLSDRFSAERPKGSFSTLEIQRTEQGDSAMYLCASSLEPSGSTDTQYFGPGTRLTVL.

The chain is built from TRBV7-2 and TRBJ1-5; 7 bases fit TRBD1. This CDR3 is 15 amino acids long. The germline CDR1 and CDR2 sequences are SGHTA and FQGNSA. With 5 bases clipped from V and 3 bases from J, the junction kept 7 bases outside the gene matches. CDR3 coding DNA: TGTGCCAGCAGCCCTTACGGGACAGACAATCAGCCCCAGCATTTT. It encodes CASSPYGTDNQPQHF.

V gene TRBV6-5 combines with J gene TRBJ2-4; TRBD2 aligns across 9 bases. The CDR3 has 14 amino acids. Germline lookup yields CDR1 MNHEY and CDR2 SVGAGI. The trim removed 6 bases at V and 4 bases at J, leaving 4 bases unmatched. CDR3 in DNA: TGTGCCAGCAGATCCAGCGGGGGGAAAAACATTCAGTACTTC. This encodes CASRSSGGKNIQYF.

This sequence joins TRBV30 and TRBJ1-4; possible D gene TRBD1, 5 bases. V was trimmed by 0 bases and J by 10 bases, leaving 21 bases between them. The CDR3 extends over 16 amino acids. Germline V lookup: CDR1 GTSNPN, CDR2 SVGIG (reference sequence). As DNA, the CDR3 is TGTGCCTGGAGTGTACCGCAGGGCCAGCGGTTAAGAAAACTGTTTTTT. This sequence encodes CAWSVPQGQRLRKLFF.

The rearrangement links TRBV27 to TRBJ1-1, with D unclear. Trimming removed 3 bases from V and 4 bases from J, with 21 bases in between. This CDR3 comprises 17 residues. Germline V gene sequence: CDR1 MNHEY, CDR2 SMNVEV (reference sequence). The CDR3 reads CASSFSRVGISTTEAFF. CDR3 nucleotide sequence: TGTGCCAGCAGTTTCTCAAGGGTCGGGATTTCGACCACTGAAGCTTTCTTT.